This record concerns one T cell receptor beta chain sequence. Its antigen is currently unknown. A single record per CDR3 protein comes from TCRdb applying MiXCR to the multiplex PCR reads. The table lists over 250,000 distinct CDR3 sequences, around 30% of them singletons. The lymph nodes were axillary draining lymph nodes from breast cancer patients. Germline CDR1 is SGHTA and CDR2 is FQGTGA. The CDR3 spans 15 residues. The V end lost 8 bases, the J end lost 1 base, and 18 bases lay between the germline ends. The source of the sample is a study of breast tumors, draining lymph nodes, adjacent tissues. Study-wide points: Tumor and nontumor repertoires were significantly more similar in luminal-like than in basal-like breast cancer. Findings are consistent with lymph node origin and intratumoral expansion of most tumor T cells.

Sequenced sample: axillary lymph node tissue. The sequence was obtained from a female donor with breast cancer. Some clones in this sample may be carry-over from other donors' samples. The chain links TRBV7-3 to TRBJ2-7; either TRBD1 or TRBD2 may supply D (5 bases each). CDR3 residues: CASSPRGERSYEQYF. The CDR3 coding sequence is TGTGCCAGCTCACCCCGAGGGGAGCGGTCCTACGAGCAGTACTTC.